This T cell receptor (beta chain) was sequenced in a study of OX40 agonist ivuxolimab in advanced cancers. Looking at the study overall: Ivuxolimab was a fully human IgG2 agonistic monoclonal antibody targeting the costimulatory receptor OX40 (CD134). Intravenous ivuxolimab was administered to patients every 2 weeks at six dose levels: 0.01, 0.1, 0.3, 1.5, 3 and 10 mg/kg. Of the approximately 50 dose-escalation patients, hepatocellular carcinoma was present in about 20, melanoma in approximately 15, renal cell carcinoma in 9 and head and neck cancer in 9. A male proportion of nearly 85% and a mean age of roughly 58 years, ranging from about 23 to 90, were recorded for the dose-escalation cohort. Patients were allowed to have had prior anti-PD-1, anti-PD-L1 or anti-CTLA-4 therapy, and around 40% of the dose-escalation patients had previously received checkpoint inhibitors. Partial responses were achieved by three dose-escalation patients, of whom one had hepatocellular carcinoma and two had cutaneous melanoma. Peripheral TCRbeta sequencing aimed to test whether ivuxolimab altered TCR sequence diversity and caused clonal T-cell expansion. The paper describes the monotherapy dose-escalation part (N ≈ 52 patients) of the phase I trial of ivuxolimab. What the work shows at the level of the full study, not this receptor alone: At doses of 0.1 to 3.0 mg/kg, clonal expansion of both CD4+ and CD8+ blood T cells was observed from baseline to week 6. After ivuxolimab, expanded clones were on average more numerous among CD8+ T cells than among CD4+ T cells. Low levels of normalized T-cell clonal expansion were also shown by some nonresponding patients. The antigen specificity of the peripheral T cells that underwent clonal expansion was not determined. In the 0.1-3.0 mg/kg groups, partial responders were among the patients with the lowest normalized peripheral clonal expansion, particularly in CD8+ T cells.

V trim: 0 bases; J trim: 3 bases; unmatched bases: 10. CDR1 is given as MRHNA and CDR2 as SNTAGT, both from the germline V gene. The cysteine opens and the phenylalanine closes a CDR3 of 18 amino acids. Only CDR3 DNA is held: 54 bases, read in frame from base 1. Patients with a history of autoimmune disease or receiving systemic immunosuppression were excluded from the trial. Peripheral blood for TCR sequencing was drawn from every dose cohort at baseline, at cycle 4 day 1 and at cycle 7 day 1. The samples were drawn from a first-in-human, open-label, multicenter phase I dose-escalation trial of ivuxolimab. Adults with locally advanced or metastatic head and neck squamous cell, hepatocellular, melanoma or renal cell carcinoma were enrolled in the trial. Before TCR sequencing, CD4+ T cells and CD8+ T cells from peripheral blood were sorted into separate populations. This clone was picked up a small number of times. Its specific antigen is unknown. Per-base quality was not reported, and no clone a single base away is much larger than it.

To sequence the TCRbeta CDR3 region, genomic DNA was isolated from the sorted cells. The immunoSEQ Assay was used for sequencing of TCRbeta CDR3 regions. The table comes from immuneACCESS by way of TCRdb, which keeps in-frame sequences with V and J called. Part of the clones is missing from these tables; in studies checked, under half for an unresolved V gene and the rest for unknown reasons. The sample has about 47,000 clones on record, 80% to 90% of them singletons. The ten largest clones represent 20% to 25% of the sample. The sequenced sample was CD4+ or CD8+ T cells sorted from blood, obtained in a trial of the OX40 agonist ivuxolimab. The sequence links TRBV6-4 to TRBJ2-3; the central 9 bases match TRBD2. This TCR came from an adult with an advanced solid tumor such as melanoma, head and neck, liver or kidney cancer. The CDR3 protein sequence reads: CASSDSSISSGGTDTQYF. The sequence in DNA is TGTGCCAGCAGTGACTCTTCGATTAGTAGCGGGGGAACAGATACGCAGTATTTT.